The clone carrying this TCR beta chain was detected only once. This record comes from a study of blood T cell repertoires in COVID-19. All enrollees were roughly 18 to 89 years old and from 20 to 25 US areas. Each recovered donor of Cohort 3 presented with two negative PCRs, clearance, or symptom resolution. This CDR3 has 16 amino acids. Germline-derived CDR1 and CDR2 are LGHDT and YNNKEL (reference sequence). The V gene end was trimmed by 1 base and the J gene end by 7 bases; junction bases not matched to a gene: 3. Clones were read by immunoSEQ multiplex PCR, and TCRdb kept only the in-frame ones, dropping some. The sample shows approximately 290,000 clones, 80% to 90% of them seen only once.

The gene calls are TRBV3-1 (or the pseudogene TRBV3-2) and TRBJ2-3, with TRBD2 matching 15 bases. Specimen: PBMCs or T cells enriched from blood (not recorded which). This sequence was found in a woman in her twenties or thirties who had recovered from COVID-19. The chain's CDR3 is CASSQVGTSGRNTQYF. CDR3 nucleotides: TGTGCCAGCAGCCAAGTCGGGACTAGCGGGAGGAATACGCAGTATTTT.